The TCR beta chain under discussion was sequenced for a study of graft-versus-host responses after intestinal transplantation. Study in general: Grafts were multivisceral, liver-intestinal, or isolated intestinal. Tacrolimus and steroids were given for two to four years to all recipients after anti-thymocyte globulin induction.

On this clone: The target antigen is unknown.

Study findings and constraints: Some patients had graft-donor T cell macrochimerism, and their allografts showed high graft-versus-host to host-versus-graft clonal ratios. Early post-transplant falls in HvG clones accompanied the peak levels of circulating GvH clones.

This CDR3 is 16 amino acids long. The germline gives CDR1 SGDLS, CDR2 YYNGEE. Trimming took 0 bases from V and 4 from J; bases not matched to a gene: 7. Libraries were prepared by immunoSEQ multiplex PCR; TCRdb keeps only in-frame clonotypes and omits some of them. The sample consists of about 120,000 clones, 85% to 95% of them appearing once. This sequence was found in a human donor who received an intestinal transplant. The chain combines TRBV9 with TRBJ1-1, with TRBD1 matching 9 bases. The source was unstimulated CD4+ T cells sorted from spleen or lymph node cells, collected before intestinal transplant. This CDR3 is CASSVEIEQGATEAFF. In DNA, the CDR3 is TGTGCCAGCAGCGTAGAAATCGAACAGGGGGCCACTGAAGCTTTCTTT.